Included here is one T cell receptor (beta chain) sequence, with context. These data originate in a study of blood T cell repertoires in COVID-19. Turning to the study itself: Samples came from the United States, Italy and Spain, spanning acute and convalescent COVID-19.

The CDR3 is 13 amino acids. The V segment lost 6 bases and the J segment 4 bases; nucleotides outside the gene matches: 5. Germline CDR1 SGHRS, CDR2 YFSETQ. Study processing details: Nucleated cell counts were estimated from reference gene primer amplification. Libraries were prepared by immunoSEQ multiplex PCR; TCRdb keeps only in-frame clonotypes and omits some of them. V and J calls and clone size are those listed in that table; D and trimming were worked out from the DNA. The sample contains over 90,000 clones, roughly 90% of which appear only once. This chain links TRBV5-1 with TRBJ2-7, with 9 bases lining up with TRBD2. The TCR was taken from a woman aged 60 to 75 with acute or convalescent COVID-19. The sample consisted of peripheral blood. CDR3 loop: CASNAGGYYEQYF. Here the CDR3 DNA reads TGCGCCAGCAATGCGGGAGGGTATTACGAGCAGTACTTC.